This T cell receptor beta chain came from a study of T-cell reconstitution after alpha-beta-depleted transplantation in children. V was pared by 0 bases and J by 0 bases, with 10 bases between. CDR1 is SGHRS, CDR2 YFSETQ, per germline. The CDR3 extends over 15 amino acids. The library targeted TCRbeta and was prepared with unique molecular identifiers. A single record per CDR3 protein comes from TCRdb applying MiXCR to the PCR reads. The sample includes some 240,000 distinct CDR3 sequences, around 12% of them seen just once. In this sample, this clonotype turned up many times. The chain links TRBV5-1 to TRBJ2-7; D unclear. This receptor was obtained from a human donor who donated a stem cell graft to a child with acute lymphoblastic leukemia. Sequenced here: PBMCs from the stem cell graft donor, sampled from the stem cell graft. CDR3 region: CASSLGPASSYEQYF. The CDR3 DNA reads as TGCGCCAGCAGCTTGGGACCTGCGAGCTCCTACGAGCAGTACTTC.